A selection of T cell receptor beta chains follows, all from one sample in a study of CD8 T cells in ankylosing spondylitis. From the 5' RACE reads, TCRdb called clonotypes with MiXCR, one entry per CDR3 protein. The data hold 250,000 to 300,000 distinct CDR3 sequences, with roughly 20% observed a single time. Sequencing was performed on blood, either unsorted or a sorted T cell fraction (not recorded which). The receptors stem from a male donor with ankylosing spondylitis or in good health (not recorded which). CDR3s leave out the opening cysteine and the closing phenylalanine or tryptophan.

j_call: TRBJ2-5
v_call: TRBV5-1
cdr3_aa: ASSTGGQDETQY

j_call: TRBJ1-6
v_call: TRBV20-1
cdr3_aa: SARVDSNSPLH

j_call: TRBJ2-5
v_call: TRBV7-9
cdr3_aa: ASSLGFSQETQY

j_call: TRBJ2-1
v_call: TRBV6-1
cdr3_aa: ATYSGGYNEQF

j_call: TRBJ2-3
v_call: TRBV5-1
cdr3_aa: ASSVAEGAGTDTQY

j_call: TRBJ1-2
v_call: TRBV5-5
cdr3_aa: ASSFVGDNYGYT

j_call: TRBJ1-2
v_call: TRBV2
cdr3_aa: ASSEVGRERGYT

j_call: TRBJ2-3
v_call: TRBV6-1
cdr3_aa: ASSILADTQY

j_call: TRBJ2-2
v_call: TRBV12-3/TRBV12-4
cdr3_aa: ASSKRQGRELAGELF

j_call: TRBJ1-2
v_call: TRBV3-1
cdr3_aa: ASSPAGDSPYGYT

j_call: TRBJ2-1
v_call: TRBV7-3
cdr3_aa: ASSLRAESEQF

j_call: TRBJ1-4
v_call: TRBV20-1
cdr3_aa: SARAGSSATNEKLF

j_call: TRBJ2-6
v_call: TRBV7-3
cdr3_aa: ASSPPSGPGANVLT

j_call: TRBJ1-1
v_call: TRBV5-1
cdr3_aa: ASSLGMTGLMNTEAF

j_call: TRBJ1-2
v_call: TRBV18
cdr3_aa: ASSPPLPSVANYGYT

j_call: TRBJ1-5
v_call: TRBV12-3/TRBV12-4
cdr3_aa: ASRDAYGAVGQPQH

j_call: TRBJ1-4
v_call: TRBV28
cdr3_aa: ASSLGRGGKLF

j_call: TRBJ1-2
v_call: TRBV2
cdr3_aa: ASSVKLNYGYT

j_call: TRBJ1-1
v_call: TRBV29-1
cdr3_aa: SFTRPLNTEAF

j_call: TRBJ1-1
v_call: TRBV6-6
cdr3_aa: ASSYSVDPY